This TCR beta chain was captured in a study of shared clonotypes between healthy human individuals (TCRdb year 2020). About the investigation overall: The cohort comprised a couple of women and three men aged 18 to 49 years. The study deeply sequenced blood TCR repertoires of about 5 healthy adults to estimate repertoire size and the extent of clonotype sharing between individuals. To increase sequencing depth and limit assay-specific biases, different laboratories used diverse techniques to prepare libraries and sequence TCR repertoires. Between about 0.85 and 9.5 billion PBMCs per donor were obtained by leukapheresis.

Details on this clone: This clone's antigen is unknown. The sample holds no much larger clone one base away, and base qualities are not on file.

Looking up the germline V gene yields CDR1 MDHEN and CDR2 SYDVKM. The cysteine opens and the phenylalanine closes a CDR3 of 15 amino acids. Only the CDR3 DNA is retained, 45 bases long and in frame from the first base. V and J lose 7 bases and 5 bases, and a span of 20 bases separates them. Using the deep immunoSEQ assay, multiplex PCR amplified TCR CDR3 regions from genomic DNA. Extracted genomic DNA from each cell subset was spread evenly across all wells of several immunoSEQ 96-well plates, with each plate serving as a replicate. For unsorted PBMC, each replicate PCR was loaded with approximately 300 ng genomic DNA, equivalent to about 30,000 T cell genomes. Unsorted PBMC genomic DNA was sequenced across ten immunoSEQ deep assay plates. Purified libraries were quantified with a Qubit 3.0 fluorometer, sized on a Bioanalyzer 2100, and re-quantified with the KAPA Library Quantification kit. Every immunoSEQ 96-well plate was sequenced on a dedicated single-read 150-cycle Illumina NextSeq 550 flow cell. Per the source publication's procedure: The immunoSEQ output contained only junctional sequences without quality scores, so filtering could not match that applied to full-length reads. To assign V/J genes and CDR3, sequences were annotated using PyIR, a Python wrapper for IgBLAST v1.9, with IMGT germline references. Any read was removed if the V/J assignment was weak (E-value above 1e-6), the CDR3 was missing, or the read contained stop codons, out-of-frame junctions, or ambiguous translated residues. A V3J clonotype was defined by an identical inferred V gene, J gene, and CDR3 amino acid sequence. Percentage overlap between repertoires was computed as shared unique clonotypes divided by the size of the smaller repertoire. RTK rarefaction, the Chao1 estimator, and Recon v2.1 estimates of unobserved clonotypes were used to assess repertoire richness. TCRdb holds this immuneACCESS table with in-frame rearrangements only. Some clones are missing; in checked studies, unresolved V genes explain under half, and the rest has no known cause. For V, J and clone size, that table is used; D and trimming come from the DNA. The sample has about 460,000 clones on record, approximately 77% of them singletons. 12% of the sample rests with the top ten.

Donors were healthy HIV-negative adults with no recently reported acute infections or vaccinations. Every donor was a Caucasian adult residing in Nashville, Tennessee, USA. For unsorted samples, about 85 million PBMCs were counted and genomic DNA was extracted with the QIAamp DNA Blood Mini kit. After blood collection by leukapheresis, PBMCs were isolated using Ficoll-Histopaque density gradient centrifugation and then cryopreserved in the vapor phase of liquid nitrogen. The study at large found these results: Because the study included a small number of donors, the genetic and exposure-history diversity represented was limited. Based on pairwise subsampling, the degree of clonotype sharing among donors was expected to be affected by sequencing depth. Sampling was restricted to blood, and TCR repertoires in tissue are likely to differ from TCR repertoires in blood.

The clonotype was recovered from a woman between 40 and 55 years old in good health. Some clones in this sample may be carry-over from other donors' samples. The V and J genes are TRBV28 and TRBJ1-2, with a weak D call of TRBD1 (5 bases match). The sequenced sample was PBMCs. The DNA sequence is as follows: TGTGCCAGCACCCTGGGGCAGGGTAGGTGGTATGGCTACACCTTC. Translated, this is CASTLGQGRWYGYTF.